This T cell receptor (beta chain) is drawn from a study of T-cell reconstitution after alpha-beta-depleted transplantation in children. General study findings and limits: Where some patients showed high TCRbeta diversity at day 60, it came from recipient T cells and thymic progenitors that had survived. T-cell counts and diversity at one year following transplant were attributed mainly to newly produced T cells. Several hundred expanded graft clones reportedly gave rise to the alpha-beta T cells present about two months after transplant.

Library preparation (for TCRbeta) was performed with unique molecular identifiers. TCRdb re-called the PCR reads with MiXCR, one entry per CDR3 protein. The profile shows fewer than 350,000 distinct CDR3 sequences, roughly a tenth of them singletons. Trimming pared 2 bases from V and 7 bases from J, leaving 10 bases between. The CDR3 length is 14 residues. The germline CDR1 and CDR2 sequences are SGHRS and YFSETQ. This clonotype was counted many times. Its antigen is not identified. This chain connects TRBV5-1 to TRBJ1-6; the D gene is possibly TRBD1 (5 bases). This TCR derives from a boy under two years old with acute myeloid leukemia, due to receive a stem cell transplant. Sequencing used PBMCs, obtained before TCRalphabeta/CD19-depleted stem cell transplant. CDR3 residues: CASSLPGPNSPLHF. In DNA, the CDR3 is TGCGCCAGCAGCTTACCGGGACCAAATTCACCCCTCCACTTT.